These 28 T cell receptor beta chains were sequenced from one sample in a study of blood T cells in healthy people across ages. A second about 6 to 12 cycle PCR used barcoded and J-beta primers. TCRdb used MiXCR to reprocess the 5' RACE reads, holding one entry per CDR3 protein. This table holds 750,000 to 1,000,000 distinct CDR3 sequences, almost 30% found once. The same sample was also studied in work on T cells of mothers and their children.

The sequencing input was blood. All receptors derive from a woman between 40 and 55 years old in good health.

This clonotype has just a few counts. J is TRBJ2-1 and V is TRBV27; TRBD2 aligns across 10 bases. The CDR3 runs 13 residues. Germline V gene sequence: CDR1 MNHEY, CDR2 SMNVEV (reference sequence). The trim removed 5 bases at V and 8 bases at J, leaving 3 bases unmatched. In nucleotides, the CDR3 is TGTGCCAGCAGTCGACTAGCGGGCCATGAGCAGTTCTTC. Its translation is CASSRLAGHEQFF.

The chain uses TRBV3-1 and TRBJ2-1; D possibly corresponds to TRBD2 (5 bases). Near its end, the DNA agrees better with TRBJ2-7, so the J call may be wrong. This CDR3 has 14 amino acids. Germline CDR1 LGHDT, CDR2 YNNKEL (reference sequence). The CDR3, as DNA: TGTGCCAGCAGCCCGCTCAGCGGATACAATGAGCAGTACTTC. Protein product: CASSPLSGYNEQYF.

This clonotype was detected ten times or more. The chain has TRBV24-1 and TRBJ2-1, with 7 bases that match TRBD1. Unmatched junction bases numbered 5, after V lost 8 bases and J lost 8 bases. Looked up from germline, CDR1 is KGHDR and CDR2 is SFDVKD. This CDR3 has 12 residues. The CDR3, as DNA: TGTGCCACCAAGGCGACAGGGCATGAGCAGTTCTTC. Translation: CATKATGHEQFF.

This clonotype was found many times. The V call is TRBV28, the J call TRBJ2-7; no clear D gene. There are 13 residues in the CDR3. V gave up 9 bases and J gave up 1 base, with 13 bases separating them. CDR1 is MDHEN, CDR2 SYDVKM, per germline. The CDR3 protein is CASSRPFSYEQYF. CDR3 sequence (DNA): TGTGCCAGTTCTCGGCCGTTTTCCTACGAGCAGTACTTC.

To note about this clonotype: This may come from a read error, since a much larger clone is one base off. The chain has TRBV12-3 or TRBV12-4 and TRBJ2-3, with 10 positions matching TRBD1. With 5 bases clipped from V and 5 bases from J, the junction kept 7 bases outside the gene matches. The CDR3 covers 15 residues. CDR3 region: CASSPGQGYIDTQYF. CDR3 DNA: TGTGCCAGCAGTCCGGGACAGGGGTACATAGATACGCAGTATTTT.

For the CDR3, the DNA is TGTGCCAGCAGCGTAGGGCAGGGTTATGGTAGCACCGGGGAGCTGTTTTTT. Protein: CASSVGQGYGSTGELFF. The chain uses TRBV9 and TRBJ2-2; the D gene is possibly TRBD1 (5 bases). Germline CDR1 SGDLS, CDR2 YYNGEE. V was trimmed by 0 bases and J by 4 bases, leaving 16 bases between them. There are 17 residues in the CDR3.

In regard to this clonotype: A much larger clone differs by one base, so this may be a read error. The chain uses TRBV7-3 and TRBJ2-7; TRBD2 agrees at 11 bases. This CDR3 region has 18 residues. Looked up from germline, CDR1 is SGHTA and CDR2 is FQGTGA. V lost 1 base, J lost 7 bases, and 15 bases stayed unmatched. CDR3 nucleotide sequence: TGTGCCAGCAGCTTAAATCCCCCGCTAGCGGGGGGCTCCAATGAGCAGTACTTC. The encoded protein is CASSLNPPLAGGSNEQYF.

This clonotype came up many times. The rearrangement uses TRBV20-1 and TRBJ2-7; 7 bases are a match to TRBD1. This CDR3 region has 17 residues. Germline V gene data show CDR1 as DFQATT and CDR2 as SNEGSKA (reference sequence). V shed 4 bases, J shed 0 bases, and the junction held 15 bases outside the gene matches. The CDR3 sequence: CSAIPRAGTALSYEQYF. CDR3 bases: TGCAGTGCTATTCCACGTGCCGGGACAGCACTCTCCTACGAGCAGTACTTC.

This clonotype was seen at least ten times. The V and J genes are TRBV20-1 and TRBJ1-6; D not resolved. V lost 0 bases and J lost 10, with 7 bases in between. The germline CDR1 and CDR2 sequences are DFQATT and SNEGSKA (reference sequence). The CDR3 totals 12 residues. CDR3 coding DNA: TGCAGTGCTAGAGATCAAGGATCACCCCTCCACTTT. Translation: CSARDQGSPLHF.

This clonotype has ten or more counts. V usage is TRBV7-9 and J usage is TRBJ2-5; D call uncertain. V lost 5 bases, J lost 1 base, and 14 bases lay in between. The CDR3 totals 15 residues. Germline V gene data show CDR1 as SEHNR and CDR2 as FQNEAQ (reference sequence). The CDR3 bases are TGTGCCAGCAGCCCCGGCGTTGGGCGCCAAGAGACCCAGTACTTC. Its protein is CASSPGVGRQETQYF.

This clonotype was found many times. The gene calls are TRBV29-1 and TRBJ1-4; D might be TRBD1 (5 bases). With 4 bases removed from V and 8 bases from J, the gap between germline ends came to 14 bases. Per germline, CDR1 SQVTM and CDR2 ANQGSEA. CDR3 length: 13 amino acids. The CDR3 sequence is CSVVRGLGEKLFF. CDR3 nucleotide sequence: TGCAGCGTTGTTAGGGGCCTAGGCGAAAAACTGTTTTTT.

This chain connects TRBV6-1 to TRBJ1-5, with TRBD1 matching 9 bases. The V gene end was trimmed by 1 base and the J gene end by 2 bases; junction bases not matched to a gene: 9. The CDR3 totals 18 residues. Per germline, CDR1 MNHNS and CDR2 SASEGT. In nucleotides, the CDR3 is TGTGCCAGCAGTGAAGGATTACAGGGGGCGGGTGGCAATCAGCCCCAGCATTTT. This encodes CASSEGLQGAGGNQPQHF.

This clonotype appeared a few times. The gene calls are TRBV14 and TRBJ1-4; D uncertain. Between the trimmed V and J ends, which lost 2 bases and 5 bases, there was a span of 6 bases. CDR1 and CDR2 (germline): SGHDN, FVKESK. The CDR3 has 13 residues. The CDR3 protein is CASSQYQNEKLFF. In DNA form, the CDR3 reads TGTGCCAGCAGCCAATATCAGAATGAAAAACTGTTTTTT.

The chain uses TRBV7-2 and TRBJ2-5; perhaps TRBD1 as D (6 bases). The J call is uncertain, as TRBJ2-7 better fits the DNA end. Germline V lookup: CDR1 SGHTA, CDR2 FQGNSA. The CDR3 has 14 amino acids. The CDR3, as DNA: TGTGCCAGCAGCGGGAGCAGGGGTCTCGGCGAGCAGTACTTC. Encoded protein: CASSGSRGLGEQYF.

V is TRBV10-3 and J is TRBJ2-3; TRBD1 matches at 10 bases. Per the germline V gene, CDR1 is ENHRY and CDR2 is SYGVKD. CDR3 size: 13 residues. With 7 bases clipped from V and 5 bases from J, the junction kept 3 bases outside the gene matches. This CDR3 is CAIKGQGVDTQYF. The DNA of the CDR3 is TGTGCCATCAAAGGACAGGGGGTAGATACGCAGTATTTT.

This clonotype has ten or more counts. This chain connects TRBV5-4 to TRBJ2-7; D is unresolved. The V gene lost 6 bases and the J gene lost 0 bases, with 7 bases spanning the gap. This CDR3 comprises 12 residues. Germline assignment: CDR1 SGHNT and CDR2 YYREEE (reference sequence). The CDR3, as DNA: TGTGCCAGCACCTCAGCCTCCTACGAGCAGTACTTC. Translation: CASTSASYEQYF.

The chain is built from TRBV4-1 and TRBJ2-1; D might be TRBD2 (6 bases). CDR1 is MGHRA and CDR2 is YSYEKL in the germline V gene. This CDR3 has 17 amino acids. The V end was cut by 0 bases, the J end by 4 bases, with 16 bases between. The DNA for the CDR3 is TGCGCCAGCAGCCAAGATCAGGCGGGGCCGGTTTACAATGAGCAGTTCTTC. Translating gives CASSQDQAGPVYNEQFF.

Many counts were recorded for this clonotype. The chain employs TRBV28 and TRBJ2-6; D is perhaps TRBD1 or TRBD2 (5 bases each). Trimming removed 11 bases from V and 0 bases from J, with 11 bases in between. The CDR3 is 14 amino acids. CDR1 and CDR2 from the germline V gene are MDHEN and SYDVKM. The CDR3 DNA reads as TGTGCCCCGGGACGGACCTCTGGGGCCAACGTCCTGACTTTC. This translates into CAPGRTSGANVLTF. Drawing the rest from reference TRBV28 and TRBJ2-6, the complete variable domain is DVKVTQSSRYLVKRTGEKVFLECVQDMDHENMFWYRQDPGLGLRLIYFSYDVKMKEKGDIPEGYSVSREKKERFSLILESASTNQTSMYLCAPGRTSGANVLTFGAGSRLTVL.

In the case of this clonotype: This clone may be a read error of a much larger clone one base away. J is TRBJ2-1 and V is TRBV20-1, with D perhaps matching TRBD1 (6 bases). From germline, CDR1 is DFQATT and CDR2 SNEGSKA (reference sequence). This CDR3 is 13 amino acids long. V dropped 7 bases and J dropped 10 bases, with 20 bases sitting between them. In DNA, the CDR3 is TGCAGTGTTGAGGGGGTAACTGCCTACGAGCAGTTCTTC. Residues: CSVEGVTAYEQFF.

The CDR3 loop reads CASSLVGQSNTEAFF. The DNA of the CDR3 is TGTGCCAGCAGTTTAGTAGGACAGTCGAACACTGAAGCTTTCTTT. The chain is built from TRBV12-3 or TRBV12-4 and TRBJ1-1; D possibly corresponds to TRBD1 (6 bases). Trimming left V 1 base short and J 1 base short, with 10 bases between. The CDR3 is 15 amino acids.

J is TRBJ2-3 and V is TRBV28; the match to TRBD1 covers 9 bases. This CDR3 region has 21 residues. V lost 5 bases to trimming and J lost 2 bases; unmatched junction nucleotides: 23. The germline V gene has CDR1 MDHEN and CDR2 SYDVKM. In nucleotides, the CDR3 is TGTGCCAGCAGTCCGCCCGGTGAACAGGGGGCAGCCATTTTTCACACAGATACGCAGTATTTT. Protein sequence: CASSPPGEQGAAIFHTDTQYF.

The CDR3 region has the DNA TGTGCCAGCAGTCCGGGACAGGTCTCTGGAAACACCATATATTTT. This codes for CASSPGQVSGNTIYF. The chain uses TRBV6-5 and TRBJ1-3; 8 bases line up with TRBD1. Germline values: CDR1 MNHEY, CDR2 SVGAGI. CDR3 length: 15 amino acids. Trimming removed 5 bases from V and 0 bases from J; junction bases left unmatched: 3.

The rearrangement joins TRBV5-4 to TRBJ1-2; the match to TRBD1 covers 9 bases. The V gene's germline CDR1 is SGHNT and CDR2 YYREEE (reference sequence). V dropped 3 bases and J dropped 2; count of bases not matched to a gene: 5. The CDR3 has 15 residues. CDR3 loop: CASSSRDRDNYGYTF. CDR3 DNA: TGTGCCAGCAGCTCCCGGGACAGGGACAACTATGGCTACACCTTC. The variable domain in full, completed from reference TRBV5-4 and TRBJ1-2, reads ETGVTQSPTHLIKTRGQQVTLRCSSQSGHNTVSWYQQALGQGPQFIFQYYREEENGRGNFPPRFSGLQFPNYSSELNVNALELDDSALYLCASSSRDRDNYGYTFGSGTRLTVV.

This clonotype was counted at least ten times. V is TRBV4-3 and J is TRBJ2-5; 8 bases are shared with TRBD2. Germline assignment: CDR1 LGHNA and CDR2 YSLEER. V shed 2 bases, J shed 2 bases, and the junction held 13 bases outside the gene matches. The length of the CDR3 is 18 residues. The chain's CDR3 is CASSQHWGALAAQETQYF. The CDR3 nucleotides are TGCGCCAGCAGCCAACATTGGGGGGCACTAGCGGCTCAAGAGACCCAGTACTTC.

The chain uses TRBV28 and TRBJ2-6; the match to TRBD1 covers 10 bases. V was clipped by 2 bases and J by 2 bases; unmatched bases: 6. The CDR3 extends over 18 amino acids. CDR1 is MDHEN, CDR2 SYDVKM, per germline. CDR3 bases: TGTGCCAGCAGTTTAAGCGACAGGGGGCCCCCTGGGGCCAACGTCCTGACTTTC. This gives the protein CASSLSDRGPPGANVLTF.

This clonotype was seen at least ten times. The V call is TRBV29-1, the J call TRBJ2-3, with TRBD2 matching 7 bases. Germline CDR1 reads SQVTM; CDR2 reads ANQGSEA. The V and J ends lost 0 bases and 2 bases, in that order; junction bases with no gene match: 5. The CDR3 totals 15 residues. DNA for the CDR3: TGCAGCGTTGAAGAACCCCGGGGGGACACAGATACGCAGTATTTT. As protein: CSVEEPRGDTDTQYF.

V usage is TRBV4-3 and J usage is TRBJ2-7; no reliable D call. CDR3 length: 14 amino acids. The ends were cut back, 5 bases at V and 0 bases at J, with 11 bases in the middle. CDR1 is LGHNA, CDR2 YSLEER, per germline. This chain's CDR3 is CASSTIPFSYEQYF. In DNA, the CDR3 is TGCGCCAGCAGCACTATCCCTTTCTCCTACGAGCAGTACTTC.

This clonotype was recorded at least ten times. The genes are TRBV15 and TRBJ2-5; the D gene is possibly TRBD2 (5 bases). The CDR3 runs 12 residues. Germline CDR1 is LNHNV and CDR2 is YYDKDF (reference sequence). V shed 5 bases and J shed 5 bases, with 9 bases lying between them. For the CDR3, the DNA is TGTGCCACCAGCCTAGCTAGGGAGACCCAGTACTTC. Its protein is CATSLARETQYF.